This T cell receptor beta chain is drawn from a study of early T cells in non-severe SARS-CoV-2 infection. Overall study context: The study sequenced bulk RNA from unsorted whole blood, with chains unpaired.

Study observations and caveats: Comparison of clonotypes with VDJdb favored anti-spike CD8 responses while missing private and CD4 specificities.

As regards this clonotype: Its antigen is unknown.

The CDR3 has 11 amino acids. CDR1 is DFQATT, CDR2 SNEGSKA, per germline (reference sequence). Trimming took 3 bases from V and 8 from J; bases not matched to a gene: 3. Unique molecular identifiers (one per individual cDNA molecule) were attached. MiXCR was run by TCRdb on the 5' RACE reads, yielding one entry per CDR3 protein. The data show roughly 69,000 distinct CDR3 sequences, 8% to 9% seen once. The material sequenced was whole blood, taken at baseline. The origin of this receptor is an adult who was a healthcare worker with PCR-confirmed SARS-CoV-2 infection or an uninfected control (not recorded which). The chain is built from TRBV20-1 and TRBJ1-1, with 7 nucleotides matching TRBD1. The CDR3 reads CSASAQGEAFF. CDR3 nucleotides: TGCAGTGCTAGTGCACAGGGGGAAGCTTTCTTT.